The 30 T cell receptor beta chains reported below all come from one sample, sequenced in a study of tumor-infiltrating lymphocytes in primary liver carcinoma. The roughly 20-34 mg bulk tissue piece was not sorted before simultaneous RNA and DNA extraction. Priming with a constant-region primer yielded TCR beta cDNA from 500 ng total RNA. Libraries for TCR beta were built through three nested multiplex PCR rounds, which together made up a slightly modified ARM-PCR procedure. Each of the first two PCR rounds ran approximately 11 cycles with TRBV1-TRBV30 forward and C-beta reverse primers. From the multiplex PCR reads, TCRdb called clonotypes with MiXCR, one entry per CDR3 protein. This table has some 190,000 distinct CDR3 sequences, around 81% appearing once. Sequencing input: tumor tissue from primary liver carcinoma. These TCRs come from a man in his forties or fifties with primary liver carcinoma and hepatitis B virus infection.

A remark on this clonotype: An end of the junction does not agree with germline; a read error may underlie this. V is TRBV6-2 or TRBV6-3 and J is TRBJ2-3; 7 bases align to TRBD2. Germline V gene lookup returns CDR1 MNHEY and CDR2 SVGEGT. The CDR3 sequence is 16 residues long. The CDR3 protein is CASSYDKAGVSDTQCF. The CDR3 nucleotides read TGTGCCAGCAGTTACGATAAGGCGGGAGTAAGTGATACGCAGTGTTTT.

This clonotype was found once. The final CDR3 position lacks the conserved phenylalanine or tryptophan, pointing to a likely read error. The chain carries TRBV4-2 and TRBJ2-2, with 9 nucleotides matching TRBD1. This CDR3 has 15 residues. CDR1 is LGHNA and CDR2 is YNFKEQ in the germline V gene. CDR3 DNA: TGTGCCAGCAGCCAAGAACTACAGGGGGCCGGGGTGCTGTTTTTA. It codes for CASSQELQGAGVLFL.

Concerning this clonotype: Relative to the germline gene, one junction end is altered; a read error may explain this. This chain connects TRBV6-1 to TRBJ2-7, with 8 bases matching TRBD1. The CDR3 runs 13 residues. Germline V gene sequence: CDR1 MNHNS, CDR2 SASEGT. The chain's CDR3 is CATETGDHYEQYF. The CDR3 DNA follows: TGTGCCACAGAGACAGGGGACCACTACGAACAGTACTTC.

On this clonotype itself: The conserved closing phenylalanine or tryptophan is absent in this CDR3, likely reflecting a read error. The chain couples TRBV2 to TRBJ2-5, with 9 bases lining up with TRBD1. V was clipped by 6 bases and J by 1 base; unmatched bases: 3. The CDR3 covers 14 residues. The V gene's germline CDR1 is SNHLY and CDR2 FYNNEI. CDR3 sequence: CASRDRGSQETQYL. CDR3 coding DNA: TGTGCCAGCAGAGACAGGGGGTCCCAAGAGACCCAGTACTTA.

As regards this clonotype: A junction boundary mismatches the germline segment, possibly from a read error. The J gene is TRBJ1-5, the V gene TRBV6-5; no firm D call. Germline values: CDR1 MNHEY, CDR2 SVGAGI. The CDR3 consists of 13 residues. The CDR3 DNA reads TGTGCCAGCAGTCACTCCCCCCCACAGCCCCAGCATTTT. This encodes CASSHSPPQPQHF.

The count of this clonotype is one. One end of the junction varies from germline; a read error may be responsible. This chain connects TRBV11-2 to TRBJ2-2, with D tentatively TRBD2 (5 bases). Germline V gene lookup returns CDR1 SGHAT and CDR2 FQNNGV. The CDR3 length is 14 residues. For the CDR3, the DNA is TGTGCCAGCAGCATAAACGCGAACACCGCGGAGGTGTTTTTT. Translation gives CASSINANTAEVFF.

Points on this clonotype: A much larger clone sits a single nucleotide away, making a read error possible. The V gene is TRBV30, the J gene TRBJ2-3; unclear D gene. CDR1 and CDR2 from the germline V gene are GTSNPN and SVGIG (reference sequence). CDR3 length: 12 amino acids. The CDR3: CARSPTTDTQYF. The CDR3 DNA is TGTGCCCGGAGTCCTACTACAGATACGCAGTATTTT.

On this clonotype itself: Given the absence of the conserved phenylalanine or tryptophan at the CDR3 end, a read error is likely. This chain links TRBV10-3 with TRBJ2-3, with D possibly matching TRBD2 (6 bases). The CDR3 consists of 14 residues. Between the trimmed V and J ends, which lost 11 bases and 1 base, there was a span of 16 bases. Germline CDR1 is ENHRY and CDR2 is SYGVKD. CDR3 nucleotides: TGTGCCGTATCCGGGAGAGGGGGCACAGATACGCAGTATTTA. Translated, it gives CAVSGRGGTDTQYL.

This sequence joins TRBV29-1 and TRBJ1-1, with D hard to call. V gave up 8 bases and J gave up 6 bases, with 13 bases separating them. This CDR3 spans 11 amino acids. Germline values: CDR1 SQVTM, CDR2 ANQGSEA. CDR3 nucleotides: TGCAGCCTCGGTATGGGAGCTGAAGCTTTCTTT. This codes for CSLGMGAEAFF.

This clonotype was detected once. This rearrangement joins TRBV7-8 to TRBJ1-1; D perhaps matches TRBD1 (6 bases). Germline CDR1 is SGHVS and CDR2 is FQNEAQ. The ends were cut back, 9 bases at V and 4 bases at J, with 21 bases in the middle. The CDR3 contains 15 residues. The CDR3 loop is CASSPRQDRITEAFF. The CDR3 coding sequence is TGTGCCAGTAGCCCGCGACAGGATCGGATCACTGAAGCTTTCTTT.

V usage is TRBV6-1 and J usage is TRBJ2-3, with 7 nucleotides matching TRBD1. Per germline, CDR1 MNHNS and CDR2 SASEGT. J was trimmed by 6 bases and V by 11 bases; bases with no gene match: 17. There are 15 residues in the CDR3. The CDR3 DNA follows: TGTGCCGCACCCCCCACAGGGGCGATGACGGATACGCAGTATTTT. Encoded protein: CAAPPTGAMTDTQYF.

As regards this clonotype: A read error may produce the germline difference seen at one junction end. This chain connects TRBV4-3 to TRBJ2-7, with 7 bases matching TRBD1. The CDR3 has 15 residues. Germline CDR1 LGHNA, CDR2 YSLEER. CDR3 protein: CAGRLEGTAAYEQYF. The DNA of the CDR3 is TGCGCCGGCAGGCTCGAAGGGACAGCAGCTTACGAGCAGTACTTC.

This chain links TRBV20-1 with TRBJ1-2, with D uncertain. Germline V lookup: CDR1 DFQATT, CDR2 SNEGSKA (reference sequence). CDR3 length: 15 amino acids. Trimming removed 2 bases from V and 4 bases from J, with 17 bases in between. As DNA, the CDR3 is TGCAGTGCTAGAATAGGGCAGAGCACTCGCTATGGCTACACCTTC. Its protein is CSARIGQSTRYGYTF.

Comment on this clonotype: The junction differs from germline at one of its ends, possibly a read error. The chain couples TRBV29-1 to TRBJ2-7; either TRBD1 or TRBD2 may fit D (6 bases each). This CDR3 spans 12 amino acids. CDR1 is SQVTM, CDR2 ANQGSEA, per germline. This CDR3 is CSAGGPMGEQYF. DNA for the CDR3: TGCAGCGCCGGGGGCCCTATGGGCGAGCAATACTTC.

On this clonotype itself: Since the CDR3 does not end with the conserved phenylalanine or tryptophan, this likely comes from a read error. The rearrangement links TRBV12-3 or TRBV12-4 to TRBJ2-2; 10 bases are a match to TRBD1. The CDR3 consists of 15 residues. V was pared by 6 bases and J by 9 bases, with 10 bases of the junction left unmatched. This CDR3 reads CASRDRQGATRELFS. The CDR3 coding sequence is TGTGCCAGCAGGGATCGACAGGGGGCCACTCGGGAGCTGTTTTCT.

This clonotype was picked up many times. This may be a read error, as it is one base from a much larger clone. The rearrangement links TRBV6-1 to TRBJ2-7, with D tentatively TRBD2 (6 bases). The germline V gene has CDR1 MNHNS and CDR2 SASEGT. The CDR3 contains 11 residues. CDR3 protein: CASSGWTGGIF. The CDR3 coding sequence is TGTGCCAGCAGTGGGTGGACTGGCGGGATCTTC.

A word on this clonotype: At one of its ends the junction is not consistent with the germline gene, which may arise from a read error. This chain links TRBV6-6 with TRBJ2-7; the D gene could be TRBD1 or TRBD2 (6 bases each). CDR3 length: 13 residues. Per the germline V gene, CDR1 is MNHNY and CDR2 is SVGAGI (reference sequence). The CDR3 sequence is CTSTGARTYEQYF. DNA for the CDR3: TGTACCAGCACGGGGGCCAGGACCTACGAGCAGTATTTC.

The chain uses TRBV29-1 and TRBJ2-3; 7 nucleotides line up with TRBD2. The CDR3 extends over 14 amino acids. Germline trimming cut 6 bases from V and 7 bases from J; bases unmatched to any gene: 13. Germline V CDR1 and CDR2: SQVTM, ANQGSEA. This CDR3 is CSVTMAGVTNTQYF. The CDR3 DNA reads TGCAGCGTCACTATGGCGGGAGTAACAAATACGCAGTATTTT.

This chain links TRBV10-2 with TRBJ2-3; D remains ambiguous. V was trimmed by 5 bases and J by 9 bases, leaving 9 bases between them. Looked up from germline, CDR1 is WSHSY and CDR2 is SAAADI. CDR3 length: 11 amino acids. The CDR3 sequence is CASSHTLTQYF. The CDR3 DNA follows: TGCGCCAGCAGTCACACACTCACGCAGTATTTT.

On this clonotype: One end of the junction is discordant with germline, which a read error may explain. The J gene is TRBJ2-1, the V gene TRBV5-4; 9 bases agree with TRBD2. This CDR3 contains 15 residues. Germline V gives CDR1 SGHNT, CDR2 YYREEE (reference sequence). CDR3 in DNA: TGTGCCAGTAGCTTACTAGCGGGCCCCTACAATGAGCAGTTCTTC. As protein: CASSLLAGPYNEQFF.

The chain links TRBV30 to TRBJ2-3; D remains ambiguous. The germline V gene encodes CDR1 GTSNPN and CDR2 SVGIG (reference sequence). The CDR3 is made up of 15 amino acids. Trimming removed 4 bases at V and 0 bases at J, with 14 bases between. CDR3 protein: CAWTALPGSTDTQYF. CDR3 coding DNA: TGTGCCTGGACTGCACTACCGGGCAGCACAGATACGCAGTATTTT.

J is TRBJ2-3 and V is TRBV10-3; TRBD2 agrees at 8 bases. With V trimmed by 10 bases and J by 13 bases, 16 bases remained unmatched. The CDR3 consists of 13 residues. The V gene's germline CDR1 is ENHRY and CDR2 SYGVKD. The CDR3 region is CATRTSLTDTEYF. The CDR3 nucleotides are TGTGCCACTCGGACTAGCTTGACAGATACAGAGTATTTT.

The V gene is TRBV11-2, the J gene TRBJ1-5, with 7 bases aligning to TRBD1. The CDR3 loop spans 15 amino acids. The germline CDR1 and CDR2 sequences are SGHAT and FQNNGV. The V segment lost 1 base and the J segment 1 base; nucleotides outside the gene matches: 1. CDR3 residues: CASSLGGGSNQPQHF. The DNA for the CDR3 is TGTGCCAGCAGCTTAGGAGGGGGCAGCAATCAGCCCCAGCATTTT.

In the case of this clonotype: The missing conserved phenylalanine or tryptophan at the end of this CDR3 makes a read error likely. The rearrangement joins TRBV5-4 to TRBJ1-6, with a possible D match to TRBD1 (6 bases). The CDR3 is 14 amino acids. Trimming took 9 bases from V and 7 from J, leaving 17 bases between them. Germline CDR1 and CDR2: SGHNT and YYREEE (reference sequence). CDR3 in amino acids: CANTYGTQNSPLHI. CDR3 nucleotides: TGTGCCAACACCTACGGGACACAGAATTCACCCCTCCACATT.

Judged by abundance, this clonotype is medium-sized. The chain combines TRBV11-2 with TRBJ2-4, with unresolved D. This CDR3 spans 14 amino acids. From germline, CDR1 is SGHAT and CDR2 FQNNGV. Trimming shortened V by 0 bases and J by 3 bases, and 6 bases separated the two germline ends. The CDR3 is CASSLEGYKNIQYF. The CDR3 region has the DNA TGTGCCAGCAGCTTAGAAGGCTACAAAAACATTCAGTACTTC.

The V gene is TRBV12-3 or TRBV12-4, the J gene TRBJ2-1; TRBD1 matches at 9 bases. The CDR3 is made up of 15 amino acids. V was clipped by 3 bases and J by 13 bases; unmatched bases: 13. Here the CDR3 reads CASSLGQGVVKDQFF. In DNA, the CDR3 is TGTGCCAGCAGTTTGGGACAGGGAGTTGTCAAAGATCAGTTCTTC.

Comment on this clonotype: One junction end disagrees with the germline gene, perhaps due to a read error. V and J are TRBV7-9 and TRBJ2-2; D tentatively reads TRBD1 or TRBD2 (5 bases each). The CDR3 has 16 amino acids. Germline CDR1 SEHNR, CDR2 FQNEAQ (reference sequence). CDR3 residues: CASSYAQGAFIGELFF. In nucleotides, the CDR3 is TGTGCCAGCAGCTATGCGCAAGGGGCCTTTATCGGGGAGCTATTTTTT.

A word on this clonotype: The junction and the germline gene differ at one end; a read error may be behind it. This chain links TRBV7-8 with TRBJ2-6; D possibly corresponds to TRBD1 (5 bases). The CDR3 has 17 residues. Germline CDR1 SGHVS, CDR2 FQNEAQ. The CDR3, as DNA: TGTGCTAGCAGCTCTACGGTAACGTGCTCTGGGGCCAACGCCCTGACTTTC. As protein: CASSSTVTCSGANALTF.

The chain employs TRBV4-2 and TRBJ2-6; D gene unclear. Between the trimmed V and J ends, which lost 0 bases and 0 bases, there was a span of 12 bases. Germline V gene sequence: CDR1 LGHNA, CDR2 YNFKEQ. CDR3 length: 18 residues. The CDR3 nucleotides are TGTGCCAGCAGCCAAGACCATCGGTGGAGCTCTGGGGCCAACGTCCTGACTTTC. This codes for CASSQDHRWSSGANVLTF.

This clonotype appeared many times. The rearrangement links TRBV5-1 to TRBJ2-7, with 8 bases identical to TRBD1. Per germline, CDR1 SGHRS and CDR2 YFSETQ. This CDR3 is 14 amino acids long. The V and J ends lost 4 bases and 6 bases, in that order; junction bases with no gene match: 9. The CDR3 loop is CASSLQGGSGEQYF. CDR3 DNA: TGCGCCAGCAGCCTACAGGGGGGAAGCGGCGAGCAGTACTTC.